The source of this T cell receptor (beta chain) is a study of identical twins. Overall study findings and caveats: The authors noted that invariant MAIT and iNKT cells could partly confound zero-insertion analyses.

With 1 base removed from V and 4 bases from J, the gap between germline ends came to 11 bases. Germline CDR1 is MGHRA and CDR2 is YSYEKL. This CDR3 has 15 residues. Unique molecular identifiers were in the cDNA, with template-switch universal primer binding. Via MiXCR, TCRdb re-called the 5' RACE reads, giving one row per CDR3 protein. Among a few hundred thousand distinct CDR3 sequences listed, approximately 13% were seen once. Comment on this clonotype: Its specificity is unknown.

The sample was also reused in another study, on yellow fever vaccine responses in identical twins.

Sequencing was carried out using CD8+ T cells sorted from blood. The source of this sequence is a woman aged 18-30 years in good health. V and J are TRBV4-1 and TRBJ1-5; D uncertain. The CDR3 nucleotides are TGCGCCAGCAGCCAAGGGGTCCTACTGAATCAGCCCCAGCATTTT. Encoded protein: CASSQGVLLNQPQHF.